The 3 T cell receptor beta chains given below trace back to one sample, sequenced in a study of T cells in Graves' hyperthyroidism and ophthalmopathy. Amplified TCR beta CDR3 regions derived from RNA transcripts. The primer set for the first-round RT-PCR of the TCR CDR3 was HTBI. TCRdb analysed the multiplex PCR reads with MiXCR anew, one entry per CDR3 protein. The repertoire holds around 440,000 distinct CDR3 sequences, approximately 14% seen once, with around 7.7% in the top ten. Sequencing used blood. The receptors shown here come from a woman aged 18-30 years with Graves' hyperthyroidism.

The J gene is TRBJ2-3, the V gene TRBV7-2, with D uncertain. The CDR3 length is 13 residues. Germline V gene sequence: CDR1 SGHTA, CDR2 FQGNSA. Trimming took off 6 bases at V and 4 bases at J, with 11 bases between the two ends. CDR3 DNA: TGTGCCAGCAGACCGGCAGGTGCAGATACGCAGTATTTT. It encodes CASRPAGADTQYF.

This clonotype was detected many times. The chain links TRBV6-1 to TRBJ1-2; TRBD1 matches at 8 bases. In germline, CDR1 is MNHNS, CDR2 SASEGT. The junction had 16 bases not matched to a gene; V was cut back by 6 bases and J by 1 base. The CDR3 covers 18 residues. CDR3 sequence reads: CASSGTSGQVFLNYGYTF. The CDR3 DNA follows: TGTGCCAGCAGCGGAACGTCGGGACAGGTCTTTCTTAACTATGGCTACACCTTC.

In this sample, this clonotype turned up a few times. As DNA, the CDR3 is TGTGCCAGCAGCTTAGCGCATCCTATGCGGGGAGACAGCAATCAGCCCCAGCATTTT. Translation gives CASSLAHPMRGDSNQPQHF. The V gene is TRBV7-8, the J gene TRBJ1-5; unclear D gene. Trimming pared 0 bases from V and 1 base from J, leaving 19 bases between. This CDR3 is built from 19 residues. Germline CDR1 reads SGHVS; CDR2 reads FQNEAQ.